The clone carrying this T cell receptor beta chain was picked up a small number of times. Its specificity is unknown. These data originate in a study of cytomegalovirus exposure and HLA in healthy donors. Notes on the study in general: Many donors carried some public TCRs, although rarity characterized most TCR sequences.

The CDR3 loop spans 15 amino acids. Trimming took 4 bases from V and 3 from J, leaving 15 bases between them. Germline assignment: CDR1 MDHEN and CDR2 SYDVKM. Primers: 60 Vbeta forward and 13 Jbeta reverse. Clones were read by immunoSEQ multiplex PCR, and TCRdb kept only the in-frame ones, dropping some. The sample consists of roughly 190,000 clones, about 13% of them appearing once. This TCR came from a man over 45 in good health and CMV-seropositive. Material for sequencing was PBMCs. The chain has TRBV28 and TRBJ1-2; no clear D. This CDR3 is CASSSSPTRDYGYTF. In nucleotides, the CDR3 is TGTGCCAGCAGTTCCTCCCCTACGAGGGACTATGGCTACACCTTC.